This T cell receptor (beta chain) appears in the sequencing data of a study of control samples from healthy donors and cancer patients. The junction had 9 bases not matched to a gene; V was cut back by 5 bases and J by 2 bases. The germline CDR1 and CDR2 sequences are SQVTM and ANQGSEA. The CDR3 is 15 residues long. TCRdb's table, derived via immunoSEQ multiplex PCR, lists solely in-frame clones and lacks some. The table has over 55,000 clones, approximately 90% seen once. This chain connects TRBV29-1 to TRBJ2-3; 8 nucleotides align to TRBD1. This TCR was recovered from a man aged 25-45 years with colorectal cancer. The sample consisted of PBMCs. CDR3 sequence reads: CSVQSGGAYTDTQYF. Written as DNA, the CDR3 is TGCAGCGTTCAGTCAGGGGGCGCTTACACAGATACGCAGTATTTT.